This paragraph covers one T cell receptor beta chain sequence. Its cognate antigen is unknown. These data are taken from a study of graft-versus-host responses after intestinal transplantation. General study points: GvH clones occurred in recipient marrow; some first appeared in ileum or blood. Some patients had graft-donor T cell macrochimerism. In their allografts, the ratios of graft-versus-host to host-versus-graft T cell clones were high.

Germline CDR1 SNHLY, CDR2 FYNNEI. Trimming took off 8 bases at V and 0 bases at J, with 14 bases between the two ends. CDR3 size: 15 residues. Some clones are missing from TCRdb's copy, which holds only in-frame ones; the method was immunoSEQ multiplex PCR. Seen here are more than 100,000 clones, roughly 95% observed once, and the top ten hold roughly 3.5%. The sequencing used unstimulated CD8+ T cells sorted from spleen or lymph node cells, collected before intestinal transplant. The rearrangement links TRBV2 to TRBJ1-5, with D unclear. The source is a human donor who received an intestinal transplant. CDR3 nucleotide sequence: TGTGCCAGCGGGGATTGGAGTATTAGCAATCAGCCCCAGCATTTT. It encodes CASGDWSISNQPQHF.